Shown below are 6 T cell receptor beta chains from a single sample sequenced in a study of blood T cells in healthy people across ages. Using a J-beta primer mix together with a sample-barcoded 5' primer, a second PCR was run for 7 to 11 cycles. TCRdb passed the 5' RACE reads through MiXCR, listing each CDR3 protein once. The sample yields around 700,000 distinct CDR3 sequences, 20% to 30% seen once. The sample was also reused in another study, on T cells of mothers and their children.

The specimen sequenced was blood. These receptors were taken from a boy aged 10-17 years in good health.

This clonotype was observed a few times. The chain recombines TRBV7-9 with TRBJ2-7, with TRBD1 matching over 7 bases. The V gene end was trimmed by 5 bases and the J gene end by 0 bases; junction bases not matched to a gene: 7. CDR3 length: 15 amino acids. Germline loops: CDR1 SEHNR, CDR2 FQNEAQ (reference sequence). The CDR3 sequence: CASSVGTASSYEQYF. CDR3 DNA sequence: TGTGCCAGCAGCGTCGGGACAGCGAGCTCCTACGAGCAGTACTTC. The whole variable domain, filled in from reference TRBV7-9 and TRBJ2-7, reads DTGVSQNPRHKITKRGQNVTFRCDPISEHNRLYWYRQTLGQGPEFLTYFQNEAQLEKSRLLSDRFSAERPKGSFSTLEIQRTEQGDSAMYLCASSVGTASSYEQYFGPGTRLTVT.

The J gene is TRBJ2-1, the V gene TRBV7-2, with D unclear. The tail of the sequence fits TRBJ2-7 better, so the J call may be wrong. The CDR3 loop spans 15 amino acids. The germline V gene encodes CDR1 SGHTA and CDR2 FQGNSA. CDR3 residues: CASSQALGLAYEQYF. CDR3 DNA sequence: TGTGCCAGCAGCCAAGCGTTGGGATTAGCCTACGAGCAGTACTTC.

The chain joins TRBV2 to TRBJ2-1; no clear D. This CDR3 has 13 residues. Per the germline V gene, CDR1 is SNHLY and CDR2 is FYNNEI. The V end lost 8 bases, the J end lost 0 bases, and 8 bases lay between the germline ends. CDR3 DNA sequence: TGTGCCAGCGCCCTTGGCTCCTACAATGAGCAGTTCTTC. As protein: CASALGSYNEQFF.

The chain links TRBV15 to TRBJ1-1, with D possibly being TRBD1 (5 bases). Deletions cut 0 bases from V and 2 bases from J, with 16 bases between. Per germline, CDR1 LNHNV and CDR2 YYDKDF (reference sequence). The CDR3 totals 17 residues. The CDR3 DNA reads TGTGCCACCAGCAGAGAAATTACAACAGGACCTAACACTGAAGCTTTCTTT. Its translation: CATSREITTGPNTEAFF.

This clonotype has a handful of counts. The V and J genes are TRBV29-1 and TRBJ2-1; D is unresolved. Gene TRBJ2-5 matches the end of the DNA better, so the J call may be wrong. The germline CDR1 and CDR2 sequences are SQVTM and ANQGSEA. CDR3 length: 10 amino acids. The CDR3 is CSSRRETQYF. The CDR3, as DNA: TGCAGCTCCCGGCGAGAGACCCAGTACTTC.

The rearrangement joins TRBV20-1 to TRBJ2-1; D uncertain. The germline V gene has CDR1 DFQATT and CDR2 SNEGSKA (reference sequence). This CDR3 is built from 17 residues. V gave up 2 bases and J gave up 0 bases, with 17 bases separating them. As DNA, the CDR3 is TGCAGTGCTAGATCCTCTAGGTTAGGGTCCTCCTACAATGAGCAGTTCTTC. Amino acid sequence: CSARSSRLGSSYNEQFF.